This T cell receptor (beta chain) was sequenced during a study of blood T cell repertoires in COVID-19. Study details: The origin of the acute and convalescent COVID-19 samples was the United States, Italy and Spain. T cells, B-cell-depleted T cells, or PBMCs provided the cDNA or gDNA that served as material.

Original data processing: Counts of nucleated cells, estimated from reference gene primer amplification, were obtained. Clones were read by immunoSEQ multiplex PCR, and TCRdb kept only the in-frame ones, dropping some. V, J and clone size were drawn from that table, and D and trimming were deduced from the DNA. The sample lists about 220,000 clones, 84% occurring once. After removal of 9 bases from V and 1 base from J, the junction contained 8 bases not matched to a gene. The CDR3 runs 14 residues. CDR1 MNHNY and CDR2 SVGAGI come from the germline V gene (reference sequence). The receptor was isolated from a man younger than 45 with active or convalescent COVID-19. Sequencing was carried out using peripheral blood. The chain combines TRBV6-6 with TRBJ2-7; 8 nucleotides match TRBD1. The CDR3 DNA follows: TGTGCCAGTCTCCCGGGACAGGTTTCCTACGAGCAGTACTTC. This encodes CASLPGQVSYEQYF.